The entry below gives a single T cell receptor beta chain sequence along with its context. This sample is part of a study of blood T cell repertoires in COVID-19. How the authors handled the data: Reference gene primer amplification yielded estimated nucleated cell counts. Using immunoSEQ multiplex PCR, the repertoire was profiled, and TCRdb retains in-frame clones only, with some absent. V and J calls and clone size follow that table, whereas D and trimming were derived from the DNA. Here the sample spans about 72,000 clones, 86% being singletons. The CDR3 spans 11 residues. Germline V CDR1 and CDR2: WSHSY, SAAADI. Trimming stripped 6 bases from V and 5 bases from J, with 4 bases between.

The clonotype originates from a man in his thirties or forties with acute or convalescent COVID-19. V gene TRBV10-2 combines with J gene TRBJ1-4, with unresolved D. Sequenced material: peripheral blood. DNA of the CDR3: TGCGCCAGCAGCCTAAATGAAAAACTGTTTTTT. Its protein product is CASSLNEKLFF.